This TCR beta chain originates from a study of Ad26.COV2.S vaccination and SARS-CoV-2 variants. For the study at large: Participants got Ad26.COV2.S intramuscularly, once or twice 56 days apart.

Stated treatment: over 15 received Ad26.COV2.S at low or high dose, single or two shots; 5 received placebo; per-sample allocation not given. Following the first vaccine or placebo injection, samples were taken on day 63. At a Boston site, the person donating was an adult of 18-55 years. The sample holds a few counts of this clone. The antigen remains undetermined. The CDR3 has 13 amino acids. The V segment lost 5 bases and the J segment 7 bases; nucleotides outside the gene matches: 7. Findings and limits, study-wide: In vaccinated individuals, spike-specific CD8+ and CD4+ T cell responses reportedly displayed substantial breadth. Comparable non-spike TCR breadth was observed in vaccine and placebo recipients.

TCRdb's table, derived via immunoSEQ multiplex PCR, lists solely in-frame clones and lacks some. The sample holds around 300,000 clones, roughly nine tenths seen once. The chain employs TRBV12-3 or TRBV12-4 and TRBJ2-7, with 8 bases fitting TRBD1. The TCR sequence derives from a person between 18 and 59 years old who received the Ad26.COV2.S COVID-19 vaccine or a placebo. The material was peripheral blood, obtained in a trial of Ad26.COV2.S vaccine versus placebo. The CDR3 DNA sequence: TGTGCCAGCAGTCAGGGGGCGAGCTGGGAGCAGTACTTC. The encoded protein is CASSQGASWEQYF.